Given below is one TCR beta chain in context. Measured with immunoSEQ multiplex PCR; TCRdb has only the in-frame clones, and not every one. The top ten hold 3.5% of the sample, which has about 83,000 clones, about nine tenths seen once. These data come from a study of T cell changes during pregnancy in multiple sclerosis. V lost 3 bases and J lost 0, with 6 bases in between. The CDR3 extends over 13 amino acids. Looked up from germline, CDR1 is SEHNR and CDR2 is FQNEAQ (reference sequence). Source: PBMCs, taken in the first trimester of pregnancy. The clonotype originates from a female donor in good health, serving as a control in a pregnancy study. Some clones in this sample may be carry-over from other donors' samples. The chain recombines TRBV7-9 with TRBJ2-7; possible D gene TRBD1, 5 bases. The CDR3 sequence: CASSLDISYEQYF. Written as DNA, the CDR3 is TGTGCCAGCAGCTTGGACATCTCCTACGAGCAGTACTTC.